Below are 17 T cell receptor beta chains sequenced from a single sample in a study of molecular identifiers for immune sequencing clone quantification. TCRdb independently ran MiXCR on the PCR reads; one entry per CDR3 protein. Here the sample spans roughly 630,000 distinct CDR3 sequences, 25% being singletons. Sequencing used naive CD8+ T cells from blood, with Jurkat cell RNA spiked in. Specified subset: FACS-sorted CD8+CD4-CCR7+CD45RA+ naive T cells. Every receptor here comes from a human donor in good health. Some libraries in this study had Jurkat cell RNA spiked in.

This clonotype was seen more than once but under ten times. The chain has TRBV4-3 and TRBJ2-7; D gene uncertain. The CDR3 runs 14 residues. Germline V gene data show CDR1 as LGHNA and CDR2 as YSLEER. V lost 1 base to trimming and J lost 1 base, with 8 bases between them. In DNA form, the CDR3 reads TGCGCCAGCAGCCAAGCCCCCCTATCCTACGAGCAGTACTTC. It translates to CASSQAPLSYEQYF.

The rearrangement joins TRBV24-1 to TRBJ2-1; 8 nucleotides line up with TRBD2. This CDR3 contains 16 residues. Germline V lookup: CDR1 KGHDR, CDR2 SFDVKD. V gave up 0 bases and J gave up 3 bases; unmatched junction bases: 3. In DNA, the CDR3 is TGTGCCACCAGTGATTTGTCCGGGACTAGCTACAATGAGCAGTTCTTC. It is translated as CATSDLSGTSYNEQFF.

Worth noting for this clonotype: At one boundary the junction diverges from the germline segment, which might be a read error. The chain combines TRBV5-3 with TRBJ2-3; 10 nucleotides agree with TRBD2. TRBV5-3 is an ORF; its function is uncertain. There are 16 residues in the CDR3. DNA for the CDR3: TGTGCCAGCAGCTTGGAGGGGACTAGCGGCACAGATACGCAGTATTTT. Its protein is CASSLEGTSGTDTQYF.

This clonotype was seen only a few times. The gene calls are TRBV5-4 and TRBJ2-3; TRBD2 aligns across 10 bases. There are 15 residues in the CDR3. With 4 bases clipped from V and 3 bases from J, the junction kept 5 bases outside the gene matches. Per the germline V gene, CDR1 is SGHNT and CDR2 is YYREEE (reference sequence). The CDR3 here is CASSLGTSATDTQYF. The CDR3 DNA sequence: TGTGCCAGCAGCCTCGGGACTAGCGCTACAGATACGCAGTATTTT.

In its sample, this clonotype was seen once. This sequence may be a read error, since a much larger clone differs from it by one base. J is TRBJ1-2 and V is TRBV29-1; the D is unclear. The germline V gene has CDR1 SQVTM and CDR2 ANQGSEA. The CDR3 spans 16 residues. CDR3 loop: CSVEDRAAGPNHGYTF. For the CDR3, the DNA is TGCAGCGTTGAAGATCGGGCAGCGGGTCCTAACCATGGCTACACCTTC.

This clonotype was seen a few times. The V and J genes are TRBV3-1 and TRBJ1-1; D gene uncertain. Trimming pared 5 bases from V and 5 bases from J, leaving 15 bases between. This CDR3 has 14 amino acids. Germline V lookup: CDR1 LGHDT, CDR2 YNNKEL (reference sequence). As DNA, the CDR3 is TGTGCCAGCAGCTACGGGCCCCGGGGAACTGAAGCTTTCTTT. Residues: CASSYGPRGTEAFF.

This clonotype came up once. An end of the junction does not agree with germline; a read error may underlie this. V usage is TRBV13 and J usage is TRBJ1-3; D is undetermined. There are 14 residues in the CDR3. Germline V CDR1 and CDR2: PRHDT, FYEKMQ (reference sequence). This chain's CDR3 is CASSSLGTGNPIYF. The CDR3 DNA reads TGTGCCAGCAGCTCATTGGGAACTGGAAACCCCATATATTTT.

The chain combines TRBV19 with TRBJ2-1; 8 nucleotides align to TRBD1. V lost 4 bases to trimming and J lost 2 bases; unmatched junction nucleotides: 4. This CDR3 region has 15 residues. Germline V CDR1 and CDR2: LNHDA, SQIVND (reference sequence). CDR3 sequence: CASSTGTGPYNEQFF. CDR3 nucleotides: TGTGCCAGTAGTACCGGGACAGGTCCCTACAATGAGCAGTTCTTC.

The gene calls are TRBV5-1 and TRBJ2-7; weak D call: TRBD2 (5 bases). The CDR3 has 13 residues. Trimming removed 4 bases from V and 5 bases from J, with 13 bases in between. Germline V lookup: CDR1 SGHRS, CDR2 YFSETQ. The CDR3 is CASSPLVRDEQYF. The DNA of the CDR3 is TGCGCCAGCAGCCCGCTGGTGCGGGACGAGCAGTACTTC.

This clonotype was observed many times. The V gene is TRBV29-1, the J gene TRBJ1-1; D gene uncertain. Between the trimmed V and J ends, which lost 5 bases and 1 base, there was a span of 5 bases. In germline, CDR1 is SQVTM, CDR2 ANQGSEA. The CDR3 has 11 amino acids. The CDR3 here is CSVPSNTEAFF. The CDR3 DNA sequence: TGCAGCGTTCCATCGAACACTGAAGCTTTCTTT.

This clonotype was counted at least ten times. This CDR3 is CASSYSGVNQPQHF. CDR3 nucleotides: TGTGCCAGCAGTTACTCGGGGGTTAATCAGCCCCAGCATTTT. V and J are TRBV6-5 and TRBJ1-5; D possibly corresponds to TRBD1 (5 bases). Per the germline V gene, CDR1 is MNHEY and CDR2 is SVGAGI. CDR3 size: 14 residues. Trimming took 0 bases from V and 4 from J, leaving 7 bases between them.

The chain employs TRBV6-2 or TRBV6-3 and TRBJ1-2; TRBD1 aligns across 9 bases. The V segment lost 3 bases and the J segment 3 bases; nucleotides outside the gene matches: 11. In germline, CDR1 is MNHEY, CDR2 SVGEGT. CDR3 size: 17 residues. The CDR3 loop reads CASSYTRRTGEDYGYTF. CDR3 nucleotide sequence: TGTGCCAGCAGTTATACAAGAAGGACAGGGGAGGACTATGGCTACACCTTC.

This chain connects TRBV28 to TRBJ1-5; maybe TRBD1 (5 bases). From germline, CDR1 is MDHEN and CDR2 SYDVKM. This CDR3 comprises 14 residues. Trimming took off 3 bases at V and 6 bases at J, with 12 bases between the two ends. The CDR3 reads CASSFGRAGQPQHF. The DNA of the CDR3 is TGTGCCAGCAGTTTTGGCAGGGCCGGTCAGCCCCAGCATTTT.

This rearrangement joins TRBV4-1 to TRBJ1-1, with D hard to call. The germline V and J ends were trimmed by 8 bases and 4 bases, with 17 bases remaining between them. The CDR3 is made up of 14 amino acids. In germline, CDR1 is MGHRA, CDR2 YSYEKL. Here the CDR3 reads CASCPRLGSTEAFF. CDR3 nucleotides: TGCGCCAGCTGTCCCCGGCTGGGGAGCACTGAAGCTTTCTTT.

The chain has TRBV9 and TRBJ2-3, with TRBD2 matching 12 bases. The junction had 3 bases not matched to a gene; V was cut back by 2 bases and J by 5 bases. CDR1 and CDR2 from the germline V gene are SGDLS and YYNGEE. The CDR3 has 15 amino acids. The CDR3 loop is CASSVTSGGVDTQYF. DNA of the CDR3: TGTGCCAGCAGCGTGACTAGCGGGGGAGTAGATACGCAGTATTTT.

The CDR3 region is CASSLFPSSGNTIYF. CDR3 nucleotide sequence: TGTGCCAGCAGCTTATTTCCGTCCTCTGGAAACACCATATATTTT. The J gene is TRBJ1-3, the V gene TRBV7-2; D not resolved. The CDR3 covers 15 residues. Trimming pared 2 bases from V and 0 bases from J, leaving 8 bases between. The germline CDR1 and CDR2 sequences are SGHTA and FQGNSA.

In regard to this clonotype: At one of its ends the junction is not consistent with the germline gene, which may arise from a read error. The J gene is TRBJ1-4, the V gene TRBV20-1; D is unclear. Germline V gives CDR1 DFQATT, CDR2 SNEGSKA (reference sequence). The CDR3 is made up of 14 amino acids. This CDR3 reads CSARDRATNGKLFF. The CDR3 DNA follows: TGCAGTGCTAGAGACAGAGCAACTAATGGAAAACTGTTTTTT.